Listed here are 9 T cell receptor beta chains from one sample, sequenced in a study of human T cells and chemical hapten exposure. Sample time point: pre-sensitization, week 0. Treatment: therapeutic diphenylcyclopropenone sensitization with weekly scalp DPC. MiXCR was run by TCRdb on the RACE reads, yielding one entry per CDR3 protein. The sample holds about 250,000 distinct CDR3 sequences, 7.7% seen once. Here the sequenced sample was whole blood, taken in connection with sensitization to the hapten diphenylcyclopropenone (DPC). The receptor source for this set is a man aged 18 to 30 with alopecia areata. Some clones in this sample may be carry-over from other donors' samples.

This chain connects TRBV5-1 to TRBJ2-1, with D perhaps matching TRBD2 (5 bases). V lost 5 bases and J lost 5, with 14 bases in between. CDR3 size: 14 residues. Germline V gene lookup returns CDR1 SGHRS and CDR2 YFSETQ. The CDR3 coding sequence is TGCGCCAGCAGTGGAGCGGTTTTGGACAATGAGCAGTTCTTC. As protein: CASSGAVLDNEQFF.

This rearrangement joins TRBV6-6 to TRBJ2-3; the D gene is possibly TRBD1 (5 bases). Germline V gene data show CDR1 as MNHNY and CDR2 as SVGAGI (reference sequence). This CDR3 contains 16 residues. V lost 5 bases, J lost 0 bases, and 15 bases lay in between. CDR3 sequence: CASSKTAASSTDTQYF. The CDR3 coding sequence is TGTGCCAGCAGTAAGACAGCCGCCTCTAGCACAGATACGCAGTATTTT.

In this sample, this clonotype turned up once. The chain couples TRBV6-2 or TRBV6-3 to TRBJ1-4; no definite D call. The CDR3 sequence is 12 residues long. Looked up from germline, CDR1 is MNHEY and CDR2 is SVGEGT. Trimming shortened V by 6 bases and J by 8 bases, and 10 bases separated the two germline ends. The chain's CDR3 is CASRWAREKLFF. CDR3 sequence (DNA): TGTGCCAGCAGGTGGGCGCGCGAAAAACTGTTTTTT.

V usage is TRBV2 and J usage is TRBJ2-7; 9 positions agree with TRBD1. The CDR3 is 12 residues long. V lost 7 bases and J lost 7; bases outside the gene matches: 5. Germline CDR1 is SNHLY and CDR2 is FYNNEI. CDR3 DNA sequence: TGTGCCAGCACCCTGACAGGGGGGGAGCAGTACTTC. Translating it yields CASTLTGGEQYF.

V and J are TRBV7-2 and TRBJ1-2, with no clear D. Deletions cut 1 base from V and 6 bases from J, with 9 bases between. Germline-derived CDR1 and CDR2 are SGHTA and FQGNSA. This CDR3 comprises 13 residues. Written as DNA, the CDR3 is TGTGCCAGCAGCTTAGAGGCGGAGGATGGCTACACCTTC. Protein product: CASSLEAEDGYTF.

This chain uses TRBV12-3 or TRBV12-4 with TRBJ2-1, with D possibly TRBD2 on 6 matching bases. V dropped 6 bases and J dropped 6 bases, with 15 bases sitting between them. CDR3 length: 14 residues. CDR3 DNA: TGTGCCAGCAGATGGGCGGGGATCCCCAATGAGCAGTTCTTC. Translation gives CASRWAGIPNEQFF.

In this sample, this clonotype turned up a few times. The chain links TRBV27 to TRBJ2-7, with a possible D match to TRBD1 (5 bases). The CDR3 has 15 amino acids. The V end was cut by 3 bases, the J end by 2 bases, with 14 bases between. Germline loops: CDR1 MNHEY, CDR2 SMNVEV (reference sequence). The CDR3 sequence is CASSFSLTATYEQYF. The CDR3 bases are TGTGCCAGCAGTTTTTCGCTGACAGCTACCTACGAGCAGTACTTC.

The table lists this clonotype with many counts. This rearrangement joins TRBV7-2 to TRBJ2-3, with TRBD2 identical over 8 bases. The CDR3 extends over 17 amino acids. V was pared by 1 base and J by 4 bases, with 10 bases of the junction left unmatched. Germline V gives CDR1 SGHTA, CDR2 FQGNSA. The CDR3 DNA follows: TGTGCCAGCAGCTTAGTTTCCGGGGGGGCCCTACCAGATACGCAGTATTTT. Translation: CASSLVSGGALPDTQYF.

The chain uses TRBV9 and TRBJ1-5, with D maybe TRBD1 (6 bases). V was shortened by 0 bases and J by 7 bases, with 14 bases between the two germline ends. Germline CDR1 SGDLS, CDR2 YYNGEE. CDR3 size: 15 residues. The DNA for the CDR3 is TGTGCCAGCAGCGTAGGGCAGGGGTCAACGCAGCCCCAGCATTTT. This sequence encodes CASSVGQGSTQPQHF.